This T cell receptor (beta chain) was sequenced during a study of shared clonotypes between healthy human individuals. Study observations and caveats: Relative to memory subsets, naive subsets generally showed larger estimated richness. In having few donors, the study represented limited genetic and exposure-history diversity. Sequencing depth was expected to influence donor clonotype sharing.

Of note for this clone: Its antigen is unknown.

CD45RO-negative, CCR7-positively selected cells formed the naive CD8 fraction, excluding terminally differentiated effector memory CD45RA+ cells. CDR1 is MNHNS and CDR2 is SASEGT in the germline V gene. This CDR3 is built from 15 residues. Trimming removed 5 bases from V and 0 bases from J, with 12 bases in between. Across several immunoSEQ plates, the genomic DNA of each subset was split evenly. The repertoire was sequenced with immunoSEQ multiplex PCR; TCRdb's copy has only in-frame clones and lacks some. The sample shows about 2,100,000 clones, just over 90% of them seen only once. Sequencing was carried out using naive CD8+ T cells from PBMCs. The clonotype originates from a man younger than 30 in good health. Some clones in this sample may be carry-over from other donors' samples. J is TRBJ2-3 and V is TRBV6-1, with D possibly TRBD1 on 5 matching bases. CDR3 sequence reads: CASSQRQYSTDTQYF. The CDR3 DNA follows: TGTGCCAGCAGTCAAAGACAGTATAGCACAGATACGCAGTATTTT.